This entry lists 30 T cell receptor beta chains sequenced from one sample in a study. The sorted Tregs were CD4+CD25+CD127-/low cells. TCRdb called the 5' RACE reads again in MiXCR, with one record for every CDR3 protein. The sample includes 50,000 to 60,000 distinct CDR3 sequences, less than 25% seen only once; the top ten take 3.2%. The sequenced sample was tumor-infiltrating Tregs sorted from the breast tumor. The receptors here all came from a female donor with breast cancer.

The chain carries TRBV5-5 and TRBJ2-1; D unresolved. The CDR3 has 12 amino acids. Germline V CDR1 and CDR2: SGHKS, YYEKEE (reference sequence). V was clipped by 2 bases and J by 5 bases, with 5 bases between them. DNA for the CDR3: TGTGCCAGCAGCTTAATGAACAATGAGCAGTTCTTC. The encoded protein is CASSLMNNEQFF.

Many counts were recorded for this clonotype. The chain links TRBV6-6 to TRBJ2-7, with a possible D match to TRBD1 (5 bases). Germline-derived CDR1 and CDR2 are MNHNY and SVGAGI (reference sequence). CDR3 length: 16 amino acids. V was shortened by 5 bases and J by 1 base, with 18 bases between the two germline ends. In DNA form, the CDR3 reads TGTGCCAGCAGTGGCAAAGACAGCCCCATATCCTACGAGCAGTACTTC. This encodes CASSGKDSPISYEQYF.

The chain is built from TRBV20-1 and TRBJ1-1, with TRBD1 identical over 10 bases. There are 16 residues in the CDR3. V shed 2 bases, J shed 2 bases, and the junction held 8 bases outside the gene matches. CDR1 and CDR2 from the germline V gene are DFQATT and SNEGSKA (reference sequence). The CDR3 spells CSARPRDRGPNTEAFF. CDR3 nucleotide sequence: TGCAGTGCTAGACCTCGGGACAGGGGCCCTAACACTGAAGCTTTCTTT.

This rearrangement joins TRBV4-2 to TRBJ2-3, with unresolved D. V shed 0 bases and J shed 0 bases, with 10 bases lying between them. The CDR3 contains 16 residues. Germline V gene data show CDR1 as LGHNA and CDR2 as YNFKEQ. Written as DNA, the CDR3 is TGTGCCAGCAGCCAAGATTGGCGGACGAGCACAGATACGCAGTATTTT. Translated, it gives CASSQDWRTSTDTQYF.

This clonotype showed up many times. The genes are TRBV7-2 and TRBJ1-2; D is perhaps TRBD1 (5 bases). V was trimmed by 5 bases and J by 2 bases, leaving 12 bases between them. Germline V gene sequence: CDR1 SGHTA, CDR2 FQGNSA. CDR3 length: 14 amino acids. CDR3 loop: CASSQHDRNYGYTF. The CDR3, as DNA: TGTGCCAGCAGCCAACATGACAGAAACTATGGCTACACCTTC.

This clonotype was seen many times. This chain connects TRBV7-8 to TRBJ2-1, with D unclear. This CDR3 comprises 14 residues. Germline loops: CDR1 SGHVS, CDR2 FQNEAQ. V was trimmed by 5 bases and J by 7 bases, leaving 15 bases between them. The CDR3 DNA sequence: TGTGCCAGCAGCCCTCGGACCCAACTGAATGAGCAGTTCTTC. Translating gives CASSPRTQLNEQFF.

There are many counts of this clonotype. The chain links TRBV12-3 or TRBV12-4 to TRBJ1-2; a weak D match, TRBD1 (5 bases). V lost 3 bases and J 7 bases, leaving 18 bases between the germline ends. The CDR3 runs 15 residues. Written as DNA, the CDR3 is TGTGCCAGCAGTTTCCGGGACTTTACGAGGGGTGGCTACACCTTC. Translated, it gives CASSFRDFTRGGYTF.

The chain's CDR3 is CASSLVSGYTGELFF. CDR3 coding DNA: TGTGCCAGCAGCTTGGTATCGGGCTACACCGGGGAGCTGTTTTTT. The chain combines TRBV5-6 with TRBJ2-2; D is uncertain. The CDR3 totals 15 residues. V lost 0 bases and J lost 3, with 9 bases in between. CDR1 SGHDT and CDR2 YYEEEE come from the germline V gene.

This rearrangement joins TRBV5-1 to TRBJ1-1; 7 bases match TRBD1. Germline CDR1 is SGHRS and CDR2 is YFSETQ. The trim removed 9 bases at V and 6 bases at J, leaving 11 bases unmatched. This CDR3 is 13 amino acids long. The CDR3 nucleotides are TGCGCCACCGGGGACAGTCTCAGGGCTGAAGCTTTCTTT. It is translated as CATGDSLRAEAFF.

This chain connects TRBV3-1 to TRBJ2-7; no firm D call. The germline V gene has CDR1 LGHDT and CDR2 YNNKEL (reference sequence). The CDR3 loop spans 13 amino acids. The germline V and J ends were trimmed by 1 base and 4 bases, with 8 bases remaining between them. CDR3 coding DNA: TGTGCCAGCAGCCAAGGGTTACCGTACGAGCAGTACTTC. Protein product: CASSQGLPYEQYF.

This clonotype was observed a handful of times. The V gene is TRBV12-3 or TRBV12-4, the J gene TRBJ2-3; 9 nucleotides match TRBD2. This CDR3 is 15 amino acids long. V dropped 6 bases and J dropped 3; count of bases not matched to a gene: 7. Here the CDR3 DNA reads TGTGCCAGCAGCCGAGCGGGAGGTCGGACAGATACGCAGTATTTT. Translating it yields CASSRAGGRTDTQYF.

The chain uses TRBV24-1 and TRBJ2-1; possible D gene TRBD2, 6 bases. The CDR3 runs 17 residues. The V gene's germline CDR1 is KGHDR and CDR2 SFDVKD. V was clipped by 0 bases and J by 5 bases, with 16 bases between them. The CDR3, as DNA: TGTGCCACCAGTGATTTGCCCCGGAGGGTGGGGAACAATGAGCAGTTCTTC. Residues: CATSDLPRRVGNNEQFF.

The chain combines TRBV20-1 with TRBJ2-2, with D possibly TRBD2 on 7 matching bases. The CDR3 spans 15 residues. Germline CDR1 reads DFQATT; CDR2 reads SNEGSKA (reference sequence). The V end lost 0 bases, the J end lost 4 bases, and 12 bases lay between the germline ends. The CDR3 DNA follows: TGCAGTGCTAGAGATGCGGGGGCCCTCACCGGGGAGCTGTTTTTT. It specifies CSARDAGALTGELFF.

The chain recombines TRBV5-1 with TRBJ2-5, with D perhaps matching TRBD1 (7 bases). The germline V gene has CDR1 SGHRS and CDR2 YFSETQ. The CDR3 spans 13 residues. V dropped 4 bases and J dropped 5 bases, with 12 bases sitting between them. The CDR3: CASSKTGRETQYF. For the CDR3, the DNA is TGCGCCAGCAGCAAGACAGGGAGGGAGACCCAGTACTTC.

In its sample, this clonotype was seen many times. The rearrangement uses TRBV20-1 and TRBJ2-1; D not resolved. CDR3 size: 11 residues. V lost 5 bases, J lost 4 bases, and 6 bases lay in between. Germline V gene lookup returns CDR1 DFQATT and CDR2 SNEGSKA (reference sequence). CDR3 bases: TGCAGTGCTGGGGAATACAATGAGCAGTTCTTC. This sequence encodes CSAGEYNEQFF.

This clonotype was detected ten times or more. The CDR3 protein is CASSVTSGDYNEQFF. CDR3 coding DNA: TGTGCCAGCAGCGTTACTAGCGGGGATTACAATGAGCAGTTCTTC. The V call is TRBV9, the J call TRBJ2-1, with 10 bases matching TRBD2. Germline CDR1 reads SGDLS; CDR2 reads YYNGEE. This CDR3 has 15 amino acids. The junction had 3 bases not matched to a gene; V was cut back by 2 bases and J by 4 bases.

This clonotype was detected only a few times. The rearrangement links TRBV6-5 to TRBJ2-5; TRBD2 matches at 8 bases. This CDR3 is built from 16 residues. V dropped 0 bases and J dropped 5; count of bases not matched to a gene: 8. Germline CDR1 is MNHEY and CDR2 is SVGAGI. The CDR3 region is CASSYSRTSPRETQYF. The CDR3 nucleotides are TGTGCCAGCAGTTACTCCCGGACTAGCCCACGGGAGACCCAGTACTTC.

The CDR3 loop reads CSARGLAAQILNNEQFF. CDR3 bases: TGCAGTGCTAGAGGACTAGCGGCCCAGATACTAAACAATGAGCAGTTCTTC. V usage is TRBV20-1 and J usage is TRBJ2-1; 9 nucleotides match TRBD2. The V and J ends lost 1 base and 5 bases, in that order; junction bases with no gene match: 12. CDR3 length equals 17 residues. Germline V lookup: CDR1 DFQATT, CDR2 SNEGSKA (reference sequence).

By sample share, this clonotype is medium-sized. The chain has TRBV7-9 and TRBJ1-1; D might be TRBD1 (6 bases). V was trimmed by 1 base and J by 7 bases, leaving 10 bases between them. The CDR3 length is 13 residues. The germline CDR1 and CDR2 sequences are SEHNR and FQNEAQ (reference sequence). This chain's CDR3 is CASSLGTAGEAFF. CDR3 DNA: TGTGCCAGCAGCTTAGGGACAGCCGGTGAAGCTTTCTTT. Full variable domain (remainder filled in from reference TRBV7-9 and TRBJ1-1): DTGVSQNPRHKITKRGQNVTFRCDPISEHNRLYWYRQTLGQGPEFLTYFQNEAQLEKSRLLSDRFSAERPKGSFSTLEIQRTEQGDSAMYLCASSLGTAGEAFFGQGTRLTVV.

V usage is TRBV20-1 and J usage is TRBJ1-5; TRBD1 might be the D (5 bases). The CDR3 covers 16 residues. The V gene's germline CDR1 is DFQATT and CDR2 SNEGSKA (reference sequence). Trimming shortened V by 3 bases and J by 6 bases, and 21 bases separated the two germline ends. This CDR3 is CSASPPGRADSQPQHF. Written as DNA, the CDR3 is TGCAGTGCTAGCCCCCCAGGCAGGGCCGACAGTCAGCCCCAGCATTTT.

Comments on this clonotype: At one of its ends the junction is not consistent with the germline gene, which may arise from a read error. This chain joins TRBV7-2 and TRBJ1-1; 7 positions match TRBD1. The V gene's germline CDR1 is SGHTA and CDR2 FQGNSA. The length of the CDR3 is 14 residues. CDR3 DNA: TGTGCCAGCAGCTCAGACAGGGCAGCCACTGAAGCTTGCTTT. It codes for CASSSDRAATEACF.

This clonotype was picked up a small number of times. The rearrangement joins TRBV20-1 to TRBJ2-3, with a weak D call TRBD2 (5 bases). The germline V gene encodes CDR1 DFQATT and CDR2 SNEGSKA (reference sequence). Trimming shortened V by 2 bases and J by 2 bases, and 14 bases separated the two germline ends. This CDR3 has 15 residues. The CDR3 protein is CSARMPGRNTDTQYF. CDR3 DNA: TGCAGTGCTAGAATGCCTGGGAGAAACACAGATACGCAGTATTTT.

As DNA, the CDR3 is TGCGCCAGCAGCTTCCGGGGCTTATCCACAGATACGCAGTATTTT. This gives the protein CASSFRGLSTDTQYF. The chain joins TRBV5-1 to TRBJ2-3; either TRBD1 or TRBD2 may supply D (5 bases each). Germline loops: CDR1 SGHRS, CDR2 YFSETQ. Trimming took off 2 bases at V and 2 bases at J, with 12 bases between the two ends. The CDR3 totals 15 residues.

The chain has TRBV7-8 and TRBJ2-7; D is perhaps TRBD1 (6 bases). This CDR3 spans 15 amino acids. V gave up 4 bases and J gave up 1 base, with 14 bases separating them. Germline CDR1 is SGHVS and CDR2 is FQNEAQ. The CDR3 DNA reads as TGTGCCAGCAGCTCTTACCGGGACATTTCCTACGAGCAGTACTTC. Residues: CASSSYRDISYEQYF. The complete variable domain, with remaining parts taken from reference TRBV7-8 and TRBJ2-7, reads GAGVSQSPRYKVAKRGQDVALRCDPISGHVSLFWYQQALGQGPEFLTYFQNEAQLDKSGLPSDRFFAERPEGSVSTLKIQRTQQEDSAVYLCASSSYRDISYEQYFGPGTRLTVT.

The rearrangement joins TRBV24-1 to TRBJ2-3; tentative D call: TRBD2 (6 bases). This CDR3 comprises 15 residues. V lost 0 bases to trimming and J lost 5 bases, with 11 bases between them. CDR1 KGHDR and CDR2 SFDVKD come from the germline V gene. The CDR3 sequence: CATSDLWREEDTQYF. Written as DNA, the CDR3 is TGTGCCACCAGTGATTTGTGGAGGGAGGAAGATACGCAGTATTTT.

This clonotype was counted at least ten times. The chain employs TRBV20-1 and TRBJ2-1; no firm D call. With 1 base removed from V and 5 bases from J, the gap between germline ends came to 6 bases. This CDR3 is built from 12 residues. Germline values: CDR1 DFQATT, CDR2 SNEGSKA (reference sequence). The DNA of the CDR3 is TGCAGTGCTAGAGTGTTGGACAATGAGCAGTTCTTC. This translates into CSARVLDNEQFF.

In regard to this clonotype: Because it lacks the conserved phenylalanine or tryptophan at the end, this CDR3 is likely a read error. V gene TRBV3-1 combines with J gene TRBJ2-1, with D hard to call. Germline V gene data show CDR1 as LGHDT and CDR2 as YNNKEL (reference sequence). This CDR3 region has 13 residues. Trimming pared 3 bases from V and 9 bases from J, leaving 12 bases between. Written as DNA, the CDR3 is TGTGCCAGCAGCCAGAGCCCCGGGCTTGAGCAGTTCTGC. This sequence encodes CASSQSPGLEQFC.

This clonotype turned up a few times. This chain connects TRBV7-8 to TRBJ2-7; weak D call: TRBD1 (6 bases). V was clipped by 3 bases and J by 9 bases, with 12 bases between them. The germline gives CDR1 SGHVS, CDR2 FQNEAQ. The CDR3 spans 12 residues. CDR3 in amino acids: CASSFNRDVQYF. The DNA of the CDR3 is TGTGCCAGCAGCTTCAACAGGGATGTGCAGTACTTC.

The table lists this clonotype with a few counts. The chain joins TRBV24-1 to TRBJ2-2; tentatively, D is TRBD1 (5 bases). The V and J ends lost 3 bases and 9 bases respectively, with 16 bases between them. The germline gives CDR1 KGHDR, CDR2 SFDVKD. This CDR3 has 15 residues. CDR3 protein: CATSDPIGRGRELFF. CDR3 sequence (DNA): TGTGCCACCAGTGATCCCATTGGTAGGGGCCGGGAGCTGTTTTTT.

The J gene is TRBJ1-4, the V gene TRBV6-1; 10 bases fit TRBD1. The CDR3 extends over 13 amino acids. Germline CDR1 and CDR2: MNHNS and SASEGT. Losses at the gene ends were 4 bases for V and 10 bases for J; bases not matched to a gene: 3. CDR3 DNA: TGTGCCAGCAGTGGGGACAGGGGCGGAAAACTGTTTTTT. Protein product: CASSGDRGGKLFF.